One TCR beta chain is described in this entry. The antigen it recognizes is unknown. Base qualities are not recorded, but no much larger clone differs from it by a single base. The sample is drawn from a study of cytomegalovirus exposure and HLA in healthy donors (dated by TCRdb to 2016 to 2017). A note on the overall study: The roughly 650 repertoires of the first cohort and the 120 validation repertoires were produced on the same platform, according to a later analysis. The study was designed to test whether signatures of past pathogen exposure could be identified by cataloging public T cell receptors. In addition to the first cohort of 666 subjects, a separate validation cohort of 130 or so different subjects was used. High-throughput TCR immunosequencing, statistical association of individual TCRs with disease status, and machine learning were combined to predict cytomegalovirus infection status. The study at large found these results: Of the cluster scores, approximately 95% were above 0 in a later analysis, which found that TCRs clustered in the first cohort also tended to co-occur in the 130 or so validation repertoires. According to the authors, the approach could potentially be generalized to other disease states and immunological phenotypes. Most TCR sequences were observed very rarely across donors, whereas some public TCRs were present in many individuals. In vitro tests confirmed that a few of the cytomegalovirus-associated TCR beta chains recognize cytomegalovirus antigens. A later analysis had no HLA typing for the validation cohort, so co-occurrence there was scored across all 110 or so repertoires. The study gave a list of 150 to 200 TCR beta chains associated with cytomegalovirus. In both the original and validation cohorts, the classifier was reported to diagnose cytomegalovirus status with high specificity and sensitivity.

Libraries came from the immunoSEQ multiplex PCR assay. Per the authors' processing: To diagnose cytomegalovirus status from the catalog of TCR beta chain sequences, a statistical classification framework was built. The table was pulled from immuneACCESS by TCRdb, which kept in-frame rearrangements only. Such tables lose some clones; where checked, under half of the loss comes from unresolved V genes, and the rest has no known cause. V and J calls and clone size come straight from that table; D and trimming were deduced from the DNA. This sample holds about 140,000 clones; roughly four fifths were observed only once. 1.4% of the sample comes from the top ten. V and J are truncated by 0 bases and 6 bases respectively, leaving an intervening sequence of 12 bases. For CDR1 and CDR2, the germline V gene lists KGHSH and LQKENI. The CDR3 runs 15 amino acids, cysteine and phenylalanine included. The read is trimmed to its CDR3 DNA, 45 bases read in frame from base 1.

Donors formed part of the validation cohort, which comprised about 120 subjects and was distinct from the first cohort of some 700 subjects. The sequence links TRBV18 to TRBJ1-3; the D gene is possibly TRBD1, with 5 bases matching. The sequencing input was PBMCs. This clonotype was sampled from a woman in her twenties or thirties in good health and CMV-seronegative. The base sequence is TGTGCCAGCTCACCACCGGGACTACAACAAAACACCATATATTTT. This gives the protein CASSPPGLQQNTIYF.